This TCR beta chain comes out of a study of T cell repertoires in cytomegalovirus infection. Study at large: Both CMV infection and a matching HLA type were indicated by public TCR beta signatures.

General study results and limits: Cumulative frequency (of public TCR beta family members) identified carriers of CMV plus the relevant HLA.

TCRdb called the reads again in MiXCR, with one record for every CDR3 protein. The sample lists 340,000 or so distinct CDR3 sequences; around 25% were seen once. V was trimmed by 4 bases and J by 4 bases, leaving 12 bases between them. The CDR3 totals 14 residues. The V gene's germline CDR1 is SGHRS and CDR2 YFSETQ. This clonotype was recorded a few times. The antigen is undetermined. The specimen comprised cultured PBMCs, sampled from culture after CMV antigen stimulation. The clonotype comes from a human donor in good health (CMV status not recorded). Some clones in this sample may be carry-over from other donors' samples. V usage is TRBV5-1 and J usage is TRBJ1-5; D call uncertain. This CDR3 is CASSPAAGNQPQHF. Written as DNA, the CDR3 is TGCGCCAGCAGCCCCGCCGCGGGGAATCAGCCCCAGCATTTT.